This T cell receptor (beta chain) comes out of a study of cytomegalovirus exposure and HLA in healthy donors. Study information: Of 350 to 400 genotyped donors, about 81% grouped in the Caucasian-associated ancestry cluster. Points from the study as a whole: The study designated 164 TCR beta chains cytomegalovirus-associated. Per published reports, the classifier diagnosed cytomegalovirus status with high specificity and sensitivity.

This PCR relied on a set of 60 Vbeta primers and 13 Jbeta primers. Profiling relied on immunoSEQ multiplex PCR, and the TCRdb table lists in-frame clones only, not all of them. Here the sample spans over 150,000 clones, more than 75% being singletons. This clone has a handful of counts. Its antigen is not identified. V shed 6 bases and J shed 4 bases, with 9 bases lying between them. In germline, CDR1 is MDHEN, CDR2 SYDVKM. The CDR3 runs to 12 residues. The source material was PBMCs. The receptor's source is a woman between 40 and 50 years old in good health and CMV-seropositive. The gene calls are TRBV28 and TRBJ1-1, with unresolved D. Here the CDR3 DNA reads TGTGCCAGCAGCTGGCCCAGCACTGAAGCTTTCTTT. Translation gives CASSWPSTEAFF.